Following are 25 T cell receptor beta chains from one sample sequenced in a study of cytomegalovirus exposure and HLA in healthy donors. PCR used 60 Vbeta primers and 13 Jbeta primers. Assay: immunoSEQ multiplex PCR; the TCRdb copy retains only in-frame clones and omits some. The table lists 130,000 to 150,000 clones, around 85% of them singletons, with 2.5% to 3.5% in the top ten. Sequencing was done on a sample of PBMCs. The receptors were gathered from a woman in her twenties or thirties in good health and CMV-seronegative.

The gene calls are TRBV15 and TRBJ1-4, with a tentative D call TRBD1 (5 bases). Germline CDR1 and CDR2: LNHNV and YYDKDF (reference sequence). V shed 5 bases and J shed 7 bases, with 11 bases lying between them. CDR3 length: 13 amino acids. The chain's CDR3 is CATSPGDGEKLFF. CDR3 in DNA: TGTGCCACCAGCCCGGGGGACGGTGAAAAACTGTTTTTT.

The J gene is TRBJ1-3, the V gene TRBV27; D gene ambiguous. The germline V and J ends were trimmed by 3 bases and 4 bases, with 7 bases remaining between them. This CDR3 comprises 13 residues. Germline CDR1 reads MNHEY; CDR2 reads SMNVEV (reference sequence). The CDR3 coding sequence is TGTGCCAGCAGTTTGAGTCGCGGAAACACCATATATTTT. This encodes CASSLSRGNTIYF.

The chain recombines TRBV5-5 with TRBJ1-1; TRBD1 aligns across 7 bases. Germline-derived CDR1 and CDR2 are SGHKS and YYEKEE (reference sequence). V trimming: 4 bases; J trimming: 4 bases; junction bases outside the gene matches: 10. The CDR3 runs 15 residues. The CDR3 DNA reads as TGTGCCAGCAGCCCCCTCGAGGGGGCCGGCACTGAAGCTTTCTTT. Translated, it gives CASSPLEGAGTEAFF.

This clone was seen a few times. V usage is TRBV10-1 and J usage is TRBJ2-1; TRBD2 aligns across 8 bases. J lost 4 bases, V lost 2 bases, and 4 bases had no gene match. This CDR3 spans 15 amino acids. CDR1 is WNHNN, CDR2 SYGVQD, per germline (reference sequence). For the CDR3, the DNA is TGCGCCAGCAGTGAGCGGGAGGGCCCTTACAATGAGCAGTTCTTC. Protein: CASSEREGPYNEQFF.

CDR3 bases: TGTGCCAGCAGCTGGGGCAGGGCCGGCACTGAAGCTTTCTTT. It translates to CASSWGRAGTEAFF. The rearrangement joins TRBV11-2 to TRBJ1-1; weak D call: TRBD1 (5 bases). Germline loops: CDR1 SGHAT, CDR2 FQNNGV. V lost 4 bases to trimming and J lost 4 bases, with 13 bases between them. The CDR3 extends over 14 amino acids. The full variable domain, with the rest looked up from reference TRBV11-2 and TRBJ1-1, is EAGVAQSPRYKIIEKRQSVAFWCNPISGHATLYWYQQILGQGPKLLIQFQNNGVVDDSQLPKDRFSAERLKGVDSTLKIQPAKLEDSAVYLCASSWGRAGTEAFFGQGTRLTVV.

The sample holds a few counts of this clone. In DNA form, the CDR3 reads TGCGCCAGCAGCCCGGCAGGGGAACCATATGGCTACACCTTC. This encodes CASSPAGEPYGYTF. V usage is TRBV5-1 and J usage is TRBJ1-2, with D maybe TRBD1 (6 bases). Trimming took 4 bases from V and 5 from J, leaving 15 bases between them. CDR1 and CDR2 from the germline V gene are SGHRS and YFSETQ. The CDR3 contains 14 residues.

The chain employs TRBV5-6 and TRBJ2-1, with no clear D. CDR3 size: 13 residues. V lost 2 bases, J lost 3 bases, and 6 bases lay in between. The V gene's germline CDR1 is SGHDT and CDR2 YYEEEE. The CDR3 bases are TGTGCCAGCAGCTTCATAGACTACAATGAGCAGTTCTTC. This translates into CASSFIDYNEQFF.

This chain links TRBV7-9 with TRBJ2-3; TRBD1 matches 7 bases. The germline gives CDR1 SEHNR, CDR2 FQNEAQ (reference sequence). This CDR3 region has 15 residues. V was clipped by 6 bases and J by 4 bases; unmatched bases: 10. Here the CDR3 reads CASSLGNRGSDTQYF. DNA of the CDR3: TGTGCCAGCAGTTTGGGAAACAGGGGATCAGATACGCAGTATTTT.

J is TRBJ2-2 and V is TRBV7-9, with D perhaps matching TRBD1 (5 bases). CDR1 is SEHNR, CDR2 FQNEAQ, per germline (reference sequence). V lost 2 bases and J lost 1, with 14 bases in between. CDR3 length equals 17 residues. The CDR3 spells CASSLPGRTENTGELFF. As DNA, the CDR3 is TGTGCCAGCAGCTTACCAGGGCGGACGGAGAACACCGGGGAGCTGTTTTTT.

CDR3 DNA sequence: TGTGCCAGCAGCTTGGGAGGGACTAGTACAGAGACCCAGTACTTC. This codes for CASSLGGTSTETQYF. The chain has TRBV5-4 and TRBJ2-5; 8 bases line up with TRBD2. V lost 0 bases to trimming and J lost 4 bases; unmatched junction nucleotides: 5. Germline CDR1 reads SGHNT; CDR2 reads YYREEE (reference sequence). CDR3 length: 15 residues.

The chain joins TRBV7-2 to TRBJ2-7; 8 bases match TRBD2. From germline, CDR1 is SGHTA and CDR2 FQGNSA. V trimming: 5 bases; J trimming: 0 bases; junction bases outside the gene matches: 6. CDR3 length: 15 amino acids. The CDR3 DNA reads TGTGCCAGCAGCGTTACGGGGGGGAGCTCCTACGAGCAGTACTTC. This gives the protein CASSVTGGSSYEQYF. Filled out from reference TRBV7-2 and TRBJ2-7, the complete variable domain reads GAGVSQSPSNKVTEKGKDVELRCDPISGHTALYWYRQSLGQGLEFLIYFQGNSAPDKSGLPSDRFSAERTGGSVSTLTIQRTQQEDSAVYLCASSVTGGSSYEQYFGPGTRLTVT.

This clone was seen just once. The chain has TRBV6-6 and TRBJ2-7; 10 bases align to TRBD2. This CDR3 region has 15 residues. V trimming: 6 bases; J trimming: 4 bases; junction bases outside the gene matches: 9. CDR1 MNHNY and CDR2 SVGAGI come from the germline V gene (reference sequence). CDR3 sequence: CASRPSLAGTYEQYF. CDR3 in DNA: TGTGCCAGCAGACCCTCACTAGCGGGAACATACGAGCAGTACTTC.

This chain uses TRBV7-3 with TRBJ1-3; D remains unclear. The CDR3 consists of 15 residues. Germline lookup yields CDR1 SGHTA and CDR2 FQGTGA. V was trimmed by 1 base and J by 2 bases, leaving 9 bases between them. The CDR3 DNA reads TGTGCCAGCAGCTTAAGTCCCGCTACTGGAAACACCATATATTTT. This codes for CASSLSPATGNTIYF.

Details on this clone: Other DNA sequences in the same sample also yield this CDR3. The CDR3 protein is CASSEGTGYEKLFF. The CDR3 DNA reads as TGTGCCAGCAGTGAAGGGACAGGGTATGAAAAACTGTTTTTT. The chain carries TRBV6-1 and TRBJ1-4; TRBD1 matches at 8 bases. CDR3 length: 14 residues. The V gene's germline CDR1 is MNHNS and CDR2 SASEGT. J was trimmed by 6 bases and V by 1 base; bases with no gene match: 1.

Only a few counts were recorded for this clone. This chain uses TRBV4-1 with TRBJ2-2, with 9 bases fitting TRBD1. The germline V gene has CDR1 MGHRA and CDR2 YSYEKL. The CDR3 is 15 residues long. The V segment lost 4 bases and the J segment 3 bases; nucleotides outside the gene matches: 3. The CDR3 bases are TGCGCCAGCAGCCGGACAGGGGTGGACACCGGGGAGCTGTTTTTT. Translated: CASSRTGVDTGELFF.

The CDR3 spells CASSSPPNFYTF. CDR3 in DNA: TGCGCCAGCAGCTCGCCGCCGAACTTCTACACCTTC. The chain links TRBV5-1 to TRBJ1-2; D gene uncertain. CDR3 size: 12 residues. Germline CDR1 reads SGHRS; CDR2 reads YFSETQ. The germline V and J ends were trimmed by 3 bases and 10 bases, with 13 bases remaining between them. Supplemented by reference TRBV5-1 and TRBJ1-2, the full variable domain reads KAGVTQTPRYLIKTRGQQVTLSCSPISGHRSVSWYQQTPGQGLQFLFEYFSETQRNKGNFPGRFSGRQFSNSRSEMNVSTLELGDSALYLCASSSPPNFYTFGSGTRLTVV.

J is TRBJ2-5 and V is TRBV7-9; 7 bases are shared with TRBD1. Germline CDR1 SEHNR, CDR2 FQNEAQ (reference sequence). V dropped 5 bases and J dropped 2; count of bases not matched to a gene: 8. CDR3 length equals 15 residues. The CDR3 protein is CASSPGQFRQETQYF. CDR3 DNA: TGTGCCAGCAGCCCGGGACAGTTCCGACAAGAGACCCAGTACTTC.

CDR3 sequence reads: CASSIGAGETEAFF. The DNA for the CDR3 is TGTGCCAGTAGTATAGGGGCAGGGGAGACTGAAGCTTTCTTT. The chain employs TRBV19 and TRBJ1-1; tentatively, D is TRBD1 (6 bases). CDR1 is LNHDA and CDR2 is SQIVND in the germline V gene (reference sequence). The CDR3 has 14 amino acids. Trimming shortened V by 1 base and J by 5 bases, and 11 bases separated the two germline ends.

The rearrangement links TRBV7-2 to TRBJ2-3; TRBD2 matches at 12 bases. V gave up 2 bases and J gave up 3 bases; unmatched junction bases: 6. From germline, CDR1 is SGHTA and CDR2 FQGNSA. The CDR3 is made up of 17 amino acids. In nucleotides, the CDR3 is TGTGCCAGCAGCTTACTAGCGGGGGGGCCCTTGACAGATACGCAGTATTTT. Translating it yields CASSLLAGGPLTDTQYF.

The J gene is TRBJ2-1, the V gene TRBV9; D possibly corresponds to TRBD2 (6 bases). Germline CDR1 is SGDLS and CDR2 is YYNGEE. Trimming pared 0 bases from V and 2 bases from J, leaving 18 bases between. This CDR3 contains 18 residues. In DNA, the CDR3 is TGTGCCAGCAGCGTAGAGGATAGGAGCGGGCCCCCCTACAATGAGCAGTTCTTC. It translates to CASSVEDRSGPPYNEQFF.

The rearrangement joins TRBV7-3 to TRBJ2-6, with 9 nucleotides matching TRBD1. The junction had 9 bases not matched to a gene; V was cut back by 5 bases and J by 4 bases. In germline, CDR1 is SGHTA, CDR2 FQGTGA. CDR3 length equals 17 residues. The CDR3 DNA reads TGTGCCAGCAGCCGGCTCGGGACAGGGTACGGGGCCAACGTCCTGACTTTC. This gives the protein CASSRLGTGYGANVLTF.

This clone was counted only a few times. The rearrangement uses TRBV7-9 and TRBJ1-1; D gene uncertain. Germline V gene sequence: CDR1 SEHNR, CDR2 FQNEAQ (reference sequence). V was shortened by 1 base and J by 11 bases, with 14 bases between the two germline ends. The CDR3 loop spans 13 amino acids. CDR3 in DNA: TGTGCCAGCAGCTTAGGGGGAGGAACTTGGGCTTTCTTT. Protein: CASSLGGGTWAFF.

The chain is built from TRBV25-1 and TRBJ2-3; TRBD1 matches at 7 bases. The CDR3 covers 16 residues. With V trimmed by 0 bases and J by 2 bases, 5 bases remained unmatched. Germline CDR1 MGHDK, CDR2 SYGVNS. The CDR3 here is CASSEYGGQHTDTQYF. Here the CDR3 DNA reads TGTGCCAGCAGTGAATATGGGGGACAGCACACAGATACGCAGTATTTT.

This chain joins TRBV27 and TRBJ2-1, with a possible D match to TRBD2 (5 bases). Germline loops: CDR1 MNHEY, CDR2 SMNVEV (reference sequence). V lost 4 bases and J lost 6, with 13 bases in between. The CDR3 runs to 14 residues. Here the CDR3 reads CASSSTGLINEQFF. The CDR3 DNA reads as TGTGCCAGCAGTTCGACCGGACTGATCAATGAGCAGTTCTTC.

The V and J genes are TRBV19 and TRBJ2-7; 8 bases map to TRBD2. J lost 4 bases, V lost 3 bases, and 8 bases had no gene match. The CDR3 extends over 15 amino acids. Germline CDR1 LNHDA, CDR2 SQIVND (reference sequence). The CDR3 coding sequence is TGTGCCAGTAGTATGGTGCTAGCGGGTGCGTACGAGCAGTACTTC. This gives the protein CASSMVLAGAYEQYF.